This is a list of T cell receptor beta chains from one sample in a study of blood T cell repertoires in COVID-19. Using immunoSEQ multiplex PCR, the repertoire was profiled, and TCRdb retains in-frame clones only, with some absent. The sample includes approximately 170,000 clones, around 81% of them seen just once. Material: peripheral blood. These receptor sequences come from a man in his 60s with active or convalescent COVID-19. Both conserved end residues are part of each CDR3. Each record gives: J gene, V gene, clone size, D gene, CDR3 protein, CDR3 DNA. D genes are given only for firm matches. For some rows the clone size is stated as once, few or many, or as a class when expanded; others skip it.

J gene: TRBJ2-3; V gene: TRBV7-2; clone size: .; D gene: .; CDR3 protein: CASSLVTRVPQNTQYF; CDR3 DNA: TGTGCCAGCAGCTTAGTGACTAGGGTCCCCCAGAATACGCAGTATTTT
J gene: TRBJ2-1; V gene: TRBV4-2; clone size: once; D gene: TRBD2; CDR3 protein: CASSPELAGSGEQFF; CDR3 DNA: TGTGCCAGCAGCCCGGAACTAGCGGGAAGCGGTGAGCAGTTCTTC
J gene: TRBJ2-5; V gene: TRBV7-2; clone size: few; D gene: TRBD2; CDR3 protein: CASSPTRREAQETQYF; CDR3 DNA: TGTGCCAGCAGCCCAACGAGGCGGGAGGCCCAAGAGACCCAGTACTTC
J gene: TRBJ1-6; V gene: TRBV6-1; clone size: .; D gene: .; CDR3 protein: CASSGAGRVSSYNSPLHF; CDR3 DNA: TGTGCCAGCAGTGGCGCTGGTCGGGTCAGCTCCTATAATTCACCCCTCCACTTT
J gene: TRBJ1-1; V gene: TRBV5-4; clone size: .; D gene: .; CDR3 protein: CASSLRGGAEAFF; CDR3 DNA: TGTGCCAGCAGCTTGAGGGGGGGCGCTGAAGCTTTCTTT
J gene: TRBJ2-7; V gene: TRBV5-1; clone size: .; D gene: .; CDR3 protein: CASREAALSYEQYF; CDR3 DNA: TGCGCCAGCAGGGAGGCAGCCCTCTCCTACGAGCAGTACTTC
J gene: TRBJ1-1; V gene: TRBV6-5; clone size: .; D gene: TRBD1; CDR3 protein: CASSYDRAIDTEAFF; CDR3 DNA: TGTGCCAGCAGTTACGACAGGGCGATTGACACTGAAGCTTTCTTT
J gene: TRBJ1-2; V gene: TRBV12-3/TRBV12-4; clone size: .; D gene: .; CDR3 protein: CASTVDSYGYTF; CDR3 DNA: TGTGCCAGCACCGTTGACAGCTATGGCTACACCTTC
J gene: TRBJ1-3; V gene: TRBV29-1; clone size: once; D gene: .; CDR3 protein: CSVDFREVSGNTIYF; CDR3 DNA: TGCAGCGTTGACTTTAGGGAGGTGAGTGGAAACACCATATATTTT
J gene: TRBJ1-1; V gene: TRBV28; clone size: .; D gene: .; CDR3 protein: CASSIEQGNTEAFF; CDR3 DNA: TGTGCCAGCAGTATAGAACAGGGGAACACTGAAGCTTTCTTT
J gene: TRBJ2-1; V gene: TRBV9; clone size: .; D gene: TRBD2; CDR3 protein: CASSPRLAGGQWNEQFF; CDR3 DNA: TGTGCCAGCAGCCCCCGACTAGCGGGGGGGCAGTGGAATGAGCAGTTCTTC